This T cell receptor (beta chain) was captured in a study of beta chain features in type 1 diabetes. The CDR3 is 18 residues long. J gave up 2 bases and V 9 bases, and 15 bases lay outside the gene matches. CDR1 is SGHDT, CDR2 YYEEEE, per germline. General study findings and limits: VDJ junctions from patients with type 1 diabetes contained fewer insertions and more deletions. The study found moderately but significantly shorter TCRB CDR3s in all four CD4+ subsets of Type 1 diabetes patients.

Sorting with CD45RO/CCR7/CD25/CD127/CD95/CD27 yielded naive, central memory, regulatory and stem-like memory CD4+ cells. TCRB transcripts that were expressed got sequenced, as all of the isolated RNA had been reverse transcribed. The protocol was immunoSEQ multiplex PCR, while the TCRdb copy is restricted to in-frame clones and leaves out a portion. The sample yields about 180,000 clones, around 8% seen once. This clone has a handful of counts. Its matching antigen is unknown. The origin of this receptor is a woman between 40 and 55 years old with type 1 diabetes. The sequenced sample was central memory CD4+ T cells from blood. V usage is TRBV5-6 and J usage is TRBJ2-1; 12 bases are shared with TRBD2. The CDR3 protein is CATLRRLAGDSAYNEQFF. In DNA form, the CDR3 reads TGTGCCACCCTTCGGAGACTAGCGGGAGACTCAGCCTACAATGAGCAGTTCTTC.